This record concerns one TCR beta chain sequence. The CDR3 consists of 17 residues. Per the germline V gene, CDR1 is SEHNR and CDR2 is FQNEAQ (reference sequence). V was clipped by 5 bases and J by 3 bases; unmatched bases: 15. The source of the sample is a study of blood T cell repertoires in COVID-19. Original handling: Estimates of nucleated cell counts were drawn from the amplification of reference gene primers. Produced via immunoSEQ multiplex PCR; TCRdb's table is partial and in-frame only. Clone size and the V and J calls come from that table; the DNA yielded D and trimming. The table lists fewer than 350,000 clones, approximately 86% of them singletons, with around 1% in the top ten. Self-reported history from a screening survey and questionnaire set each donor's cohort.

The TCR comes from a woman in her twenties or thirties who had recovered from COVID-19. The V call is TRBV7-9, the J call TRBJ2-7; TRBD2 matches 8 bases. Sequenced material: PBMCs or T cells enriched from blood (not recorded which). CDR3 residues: CASSRTSSAMPDYEQYF. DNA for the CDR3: TGTGCCAGCAGCCGGACTAGCTCGGCAATGCCTGACTACGAGCAGTACTTC.